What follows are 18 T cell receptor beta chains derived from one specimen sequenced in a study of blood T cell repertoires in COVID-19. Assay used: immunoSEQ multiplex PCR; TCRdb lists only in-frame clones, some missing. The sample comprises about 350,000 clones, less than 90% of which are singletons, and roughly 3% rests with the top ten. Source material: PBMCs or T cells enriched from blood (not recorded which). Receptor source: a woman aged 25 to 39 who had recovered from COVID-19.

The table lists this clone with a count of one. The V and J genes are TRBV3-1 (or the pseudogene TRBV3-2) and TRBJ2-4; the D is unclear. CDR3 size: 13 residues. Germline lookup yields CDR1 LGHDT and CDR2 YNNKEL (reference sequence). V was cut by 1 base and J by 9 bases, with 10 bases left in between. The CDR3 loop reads CASSQAGPAIQYF. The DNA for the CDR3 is TGTGCCAGCAGCCAAGCGGGTCCAGCCATTCAGTACTTC.

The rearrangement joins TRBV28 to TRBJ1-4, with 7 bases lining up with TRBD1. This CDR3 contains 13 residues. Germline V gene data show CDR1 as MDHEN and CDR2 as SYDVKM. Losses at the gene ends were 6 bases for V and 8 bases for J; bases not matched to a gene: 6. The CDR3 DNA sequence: TGTGCCAGCAGACCGGGACAGAGGGAAAAACTGTTTTTT. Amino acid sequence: CASRPGQREKLFF.

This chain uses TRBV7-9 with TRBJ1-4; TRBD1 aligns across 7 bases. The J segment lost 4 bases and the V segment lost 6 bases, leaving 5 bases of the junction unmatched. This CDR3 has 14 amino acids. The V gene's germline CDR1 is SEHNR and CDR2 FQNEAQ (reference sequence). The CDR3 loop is CASRGDRVNEKLFF. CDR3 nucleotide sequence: TGTGCCAGCAGAGGGGACAGAGTTAATGAAAAACTGTTTTTT.

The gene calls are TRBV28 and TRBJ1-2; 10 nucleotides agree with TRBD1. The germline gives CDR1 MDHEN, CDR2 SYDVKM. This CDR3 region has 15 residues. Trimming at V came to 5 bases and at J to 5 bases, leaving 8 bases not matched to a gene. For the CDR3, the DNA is TGTGCCAGCAGTCCCCGGGACAGGGGTGGATATGGCTACACCTTC. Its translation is CASSPRDRGGYGYTF.

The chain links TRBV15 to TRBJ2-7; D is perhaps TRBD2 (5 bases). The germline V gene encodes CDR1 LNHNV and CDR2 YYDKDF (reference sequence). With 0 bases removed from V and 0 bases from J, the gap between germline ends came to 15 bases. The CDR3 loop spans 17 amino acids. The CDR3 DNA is TGTGCCACCAGCAGAGATCCCTCGGGAAGGAGCTCCTACGAGCAGTACTTC. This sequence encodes CATSRDPSGRSSYEQYF.

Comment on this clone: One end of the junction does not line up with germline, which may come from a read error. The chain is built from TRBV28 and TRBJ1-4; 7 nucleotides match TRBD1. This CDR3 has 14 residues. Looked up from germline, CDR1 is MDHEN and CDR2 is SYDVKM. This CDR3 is CASSFRDSFPVKLF. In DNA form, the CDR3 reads TGTGCCAGCAGTTTTCGGGACAGCTTTCCGGTAAAGCTTTTT. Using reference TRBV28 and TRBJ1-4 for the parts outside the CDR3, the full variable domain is DVKVTQSSRYLVKRTGEKVFLECVQDMDHENMFWYRQDPGLGLRLIYFSYDVKMKEKGDIPEGYSVSREKKERFSLILESASTNQTSMYLCASSFRDSFPVKLFGSGTQLSVL.

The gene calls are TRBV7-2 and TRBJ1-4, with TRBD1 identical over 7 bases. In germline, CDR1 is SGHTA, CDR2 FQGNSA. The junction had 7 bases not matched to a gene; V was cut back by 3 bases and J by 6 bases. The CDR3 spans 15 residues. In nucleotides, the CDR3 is TGTGCCAGCAGCTTCGGGACAGTGGGGCATGAAAAACTGTTTTTT. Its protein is CASSFGTVGHEKLFF.

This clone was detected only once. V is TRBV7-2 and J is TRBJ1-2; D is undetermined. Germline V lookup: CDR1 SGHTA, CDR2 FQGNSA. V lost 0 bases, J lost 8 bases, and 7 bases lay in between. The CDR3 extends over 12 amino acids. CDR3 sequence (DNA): TGTGCCAGCAGCTTAGCAGCTATCGGCTACACCTTC. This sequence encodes CASSLAAIGYTF.

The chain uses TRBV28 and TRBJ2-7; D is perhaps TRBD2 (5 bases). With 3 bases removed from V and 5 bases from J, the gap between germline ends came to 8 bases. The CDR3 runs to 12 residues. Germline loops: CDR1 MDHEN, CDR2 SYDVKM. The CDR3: CASSFLAHEQYF. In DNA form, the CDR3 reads TGTGCCAGCAGTTTTCTAGCCCACGAGCAGTACTTC.

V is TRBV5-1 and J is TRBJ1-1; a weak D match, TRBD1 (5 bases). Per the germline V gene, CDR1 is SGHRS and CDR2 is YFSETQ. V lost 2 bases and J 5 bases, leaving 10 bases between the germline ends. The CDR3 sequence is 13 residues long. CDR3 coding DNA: TGCGCCAGCAGCTTTCAGGGTAGGACTGAAGCTTTCTTT. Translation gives CASSFQGRTEAFF.

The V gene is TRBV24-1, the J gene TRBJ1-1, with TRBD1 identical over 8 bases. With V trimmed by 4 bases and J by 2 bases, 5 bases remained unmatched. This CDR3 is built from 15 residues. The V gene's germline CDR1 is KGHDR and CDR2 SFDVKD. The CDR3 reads CATSDAQGGNTEAFF. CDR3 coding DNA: TGTGCCACCAGTGACGCACAGGGGGGAAACACTGAAGCTTTCTTT.

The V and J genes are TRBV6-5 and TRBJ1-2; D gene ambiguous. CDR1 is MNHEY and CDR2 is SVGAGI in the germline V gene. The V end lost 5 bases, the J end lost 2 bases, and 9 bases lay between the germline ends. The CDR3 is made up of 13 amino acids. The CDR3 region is CASSNAENYGYTF. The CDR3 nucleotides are TGTGCCAGCAGTAACGCAGAAAACTATGGCTACACCTTC.

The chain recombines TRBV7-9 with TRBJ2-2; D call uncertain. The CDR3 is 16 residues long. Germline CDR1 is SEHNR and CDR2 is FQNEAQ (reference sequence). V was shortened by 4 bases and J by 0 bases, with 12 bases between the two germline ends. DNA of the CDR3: TGTGCCAGCAGCTCGTCCGGCGGTACGAACACCGGGGAGCTGTTTTTT. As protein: CASSSSGGTNTGELFF.

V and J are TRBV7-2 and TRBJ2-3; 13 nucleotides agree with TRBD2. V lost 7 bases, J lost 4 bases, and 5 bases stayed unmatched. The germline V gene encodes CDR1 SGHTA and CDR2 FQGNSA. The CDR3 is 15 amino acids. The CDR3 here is CASIVGLAGADTQYF. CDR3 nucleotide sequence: TGTGCCAGCATCGTCGGACTAGCGGGAGCAGATACGCAGTATTTT.

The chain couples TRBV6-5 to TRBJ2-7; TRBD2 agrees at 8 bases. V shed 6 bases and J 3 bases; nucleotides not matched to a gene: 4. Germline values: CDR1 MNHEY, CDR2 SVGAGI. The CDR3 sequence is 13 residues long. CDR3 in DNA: TGTGCCAGCAGCCCGACTAGCGTCTACGAGCAGTACTTC. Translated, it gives CASSPTSVYEQYF.

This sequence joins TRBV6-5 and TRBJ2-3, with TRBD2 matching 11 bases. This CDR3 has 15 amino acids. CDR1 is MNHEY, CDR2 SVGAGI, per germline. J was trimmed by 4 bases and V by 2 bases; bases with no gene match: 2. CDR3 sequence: CASSYTSGSPDTQYF. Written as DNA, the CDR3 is TGTGCCAGCAGTTACACTAGCGGGAGTCCAGATACGCAGTATTTT.

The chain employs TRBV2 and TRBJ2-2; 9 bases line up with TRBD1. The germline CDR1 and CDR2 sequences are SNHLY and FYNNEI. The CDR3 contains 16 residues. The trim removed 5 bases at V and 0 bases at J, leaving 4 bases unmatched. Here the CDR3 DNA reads TGTGCCAGCAGTTGGACAGGGGTAGCGAACACCGGGGAGCTGTTTTTT. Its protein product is CASSWTGVANTGELFF.

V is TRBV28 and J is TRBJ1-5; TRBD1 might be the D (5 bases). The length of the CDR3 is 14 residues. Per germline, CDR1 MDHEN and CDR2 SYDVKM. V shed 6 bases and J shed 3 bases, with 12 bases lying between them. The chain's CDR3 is CASSGREVNQPQHF. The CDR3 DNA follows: TGTGCCAGCAGCGGCAGGGAGGTCAATCAGCCCCAGCATTTT.